One T cell receptor (beta chain) is described in this entry. This sample was taken from a study of blood T cell repertoires in COVID-19. TCRdb keeps only in-frame clones here, not all; method: immunoSEQ multiplex PCR. This table has 140,000 or so clones, over 70% appearing once. The CDR3 consists of 17 residues. Unmatched junction bases numbered 15, after V lost 5 bases and J lost 4 bases. Germline V gives CDR1 SGHNT, CDR2 YYREEE (reference sequence). The TCR originated in a man aged 55 to 70 with active or convalescent COVID-19. This chain links TRBV5-4 with TRBJ1-2, with 9 positions matching TRBD1. Sequencing was done on a sample of peripheral blood. In nucleotides, the CDR3 is TGTGCCAGCAGTTCCACAGGGGGCCCGTCTCGCGGCTATGGCTACACCTTC. It translates to CASSSTGGPSRGYGYTF.